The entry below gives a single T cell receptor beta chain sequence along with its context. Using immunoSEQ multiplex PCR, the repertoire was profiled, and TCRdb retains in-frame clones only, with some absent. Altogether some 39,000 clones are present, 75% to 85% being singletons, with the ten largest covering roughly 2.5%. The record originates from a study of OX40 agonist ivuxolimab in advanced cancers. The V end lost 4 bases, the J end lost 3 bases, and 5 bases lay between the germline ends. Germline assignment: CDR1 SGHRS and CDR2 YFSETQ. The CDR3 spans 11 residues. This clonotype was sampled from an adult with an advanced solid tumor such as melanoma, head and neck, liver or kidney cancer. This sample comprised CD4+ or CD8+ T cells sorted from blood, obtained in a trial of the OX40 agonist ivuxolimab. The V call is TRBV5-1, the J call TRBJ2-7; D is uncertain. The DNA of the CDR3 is TGCGCCAGCAGCGAGAACTACGAGCAGTACTTC. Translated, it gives CASSENYEQYF.